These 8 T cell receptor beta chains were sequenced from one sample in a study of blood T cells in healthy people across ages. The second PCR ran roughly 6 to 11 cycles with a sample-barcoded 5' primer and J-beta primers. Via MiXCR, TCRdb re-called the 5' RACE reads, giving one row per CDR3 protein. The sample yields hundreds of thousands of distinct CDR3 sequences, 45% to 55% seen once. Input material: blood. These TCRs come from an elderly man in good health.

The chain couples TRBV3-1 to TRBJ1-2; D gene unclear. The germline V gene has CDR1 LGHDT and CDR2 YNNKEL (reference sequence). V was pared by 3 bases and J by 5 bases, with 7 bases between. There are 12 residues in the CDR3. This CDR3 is CASSHEFYGYTF. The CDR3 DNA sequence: TGTGCCAGCAGCCACGAGTTTTATGGCTACACCTTC.

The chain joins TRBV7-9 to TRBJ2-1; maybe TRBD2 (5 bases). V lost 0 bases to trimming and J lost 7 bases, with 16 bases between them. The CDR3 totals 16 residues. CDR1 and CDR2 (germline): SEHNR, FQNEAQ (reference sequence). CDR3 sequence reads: CASSLANRLTRNEQFF. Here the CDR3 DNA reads TGTGCCAGCAGCTTAGCGAATAGACTAACGAGGAATGAGCAGTTCTTC.

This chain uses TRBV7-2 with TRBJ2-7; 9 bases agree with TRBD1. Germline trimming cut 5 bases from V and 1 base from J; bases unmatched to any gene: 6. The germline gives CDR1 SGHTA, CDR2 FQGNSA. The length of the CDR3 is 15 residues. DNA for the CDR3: TGTGCCAGCAGCCGGGAACAGGGGGCGTCCTACGAGCAGTACTTC. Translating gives CASSREQGASYEQYF.

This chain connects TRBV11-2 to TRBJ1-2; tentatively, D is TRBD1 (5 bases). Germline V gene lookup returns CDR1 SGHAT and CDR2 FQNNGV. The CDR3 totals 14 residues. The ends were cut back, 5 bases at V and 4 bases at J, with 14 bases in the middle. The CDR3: CASSVSGSSYGYTF. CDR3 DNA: TGTGCCAGCAGCGTTTCAGGGTCTAGCTATGGCTACACCTTC.

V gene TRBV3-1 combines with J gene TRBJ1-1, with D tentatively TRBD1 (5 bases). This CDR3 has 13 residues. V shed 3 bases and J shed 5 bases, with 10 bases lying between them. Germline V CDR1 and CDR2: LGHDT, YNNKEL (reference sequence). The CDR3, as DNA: TGTGCCAGCAGCCAGGAGGGGCGGACTGAAGCTTTCTTT. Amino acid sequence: CASSQEGRTEAFF. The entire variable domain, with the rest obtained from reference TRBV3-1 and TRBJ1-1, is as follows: DTAVSQTPKYLVTQMGNDKSIKCEQNLGHDTMYWYKQDSKKFLKIMFSYNNKELIINETVPNRFSPKSPDKAHLNLHINSLELGDSAVYFCASSQEGRTEAFFGQGTRLTVV.

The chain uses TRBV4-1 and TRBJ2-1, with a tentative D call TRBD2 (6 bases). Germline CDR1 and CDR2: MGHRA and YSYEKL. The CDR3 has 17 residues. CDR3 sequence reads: CSSSRGSSGERSNEQFF. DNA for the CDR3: TGCTCCTCTTCACGGGGGAGCTCCGGGGAGAGGAGCAATGAGCAGTTCTTC.

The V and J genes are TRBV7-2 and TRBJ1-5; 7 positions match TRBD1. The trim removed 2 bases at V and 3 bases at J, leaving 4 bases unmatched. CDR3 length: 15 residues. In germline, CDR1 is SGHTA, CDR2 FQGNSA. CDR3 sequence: CASSLSDRVNQPQHF. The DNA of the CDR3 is TGTGCCAGCAGCTTATCCGACAGGGTCAATCAGCCCCAGCATTTT.

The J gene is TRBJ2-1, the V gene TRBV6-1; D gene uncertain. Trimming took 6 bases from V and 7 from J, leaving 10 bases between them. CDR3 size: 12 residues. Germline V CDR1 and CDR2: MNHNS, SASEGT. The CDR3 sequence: CASSQTKNEQFF. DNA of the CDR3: TGTGCCAGCAGCCAGACGAAGAATGAGCAGTTCTTC.